The 8 T cell receptor beta chains below come from one sample, sequenced in a study of blood T cell repertoires in COVID-19. Produced via immunoSEQ multiplex PCR; TCRdb's table is partial and in-frame only. The sample gives over 200,000 clones, 80% to 90% of which show up once; roughly 3.7% is in the top ten. Sequencing was carried out using PBMCs or T cells enriched from blood (not recorded which). The receptors originated from a woman in her 30s who had been exposed to COVID-19.

The V call is TRBV9, the J call TRBJ1-5; the D is unclear. The CDR3 runs 15 residues. V gave up 4 bases and J gave up 3 bases, with 14 bases separating them. Germline CDR1 reads SGDLS; CDR2 reads YYNGEE. DNA for the CDR3: TGTGCCAGCAGCTCCCAAGCAGGCCTCAATCAGCCCCAGCATTTT. It encodes CASSSQAGLNQPQHF.

The chain is built from TRBV4-1 and TRBJ2-2, with TRBD2 matching 12 bases. The CDR3 length is 17 residues. Germline V gene sequence: CDR1 MGHRA, CDR2 YSYEKL. Trimming removed 0 bases from V and 6 bases from J; junction bases left unmatched: 5. The CDR3 loop is CASSQDKGLAGSGELFF. DNA for the CDR3: TGCGCCAGCAGCCAAGATAAGGGACTAGCGGGCTCCGGGGAGCTGTTTTTT.

V usage is TRBV29-1 and J usage is TRBJ2-1; possible D gene TRBD1, 6 bases. Germline V lookup: CDR1 SQVTM, CDR2 ANQGSEA. Trimming stripped 6 bases from V and 6 bases from J, with 18 bases between. This CDR3 has 14 amino acids. The DNA for the CDR3 is TGCAGCGTGGACGACAGGAGGAAAAGCAATGAGCAGTTCTTC. Residues: CSVDDRRKSNEQFF.

The chain joins TRBV5-1 to TRBJ2-3; 9 bases match TRBD1. Germline V lookup: CDR1 SGHRS, CDR2 YFSETQ. The V and J ends lost 0 bases and 0 bases, in that order; junction bases with no gene match: 8. This CDR3 contains 18 residues. The CDR3, as DNA: TGCGCCAGCAGCTTGGGGTTCGGGACAGGGATTAGCACAGATACGCAGTATTTT. Its protein product is CASSLGFGTGISTDTQYF.

The chain couples TRBV12-5 to TRBJ2-3; 8 nucleotides align to TRBD2. Looked up from germline, CDR1 is LGHNT and CDR2 is FRNRAP. Trimming cost V 0 bases and J 2 bases; bases outside gene matches: 16. This CDR3 contains 20 residues. CDR3 nucleotides: TGTGCTAGTGGTTTGGTACGGGAGGGAGGCCCCCCCTATTTCACAGATACGCAGTATTTT. Its translation is CASGLVREGGPPYFTDTQYF.

CDR3 sequence reads: CASSPYRVGETQYF. In DNA, the CDR3 is TGTGCCAGCTCACCATACAGGGTGGGAGAGACCCAGTACTTC. The V and J genes are TRBV18 and TRBJ2-5; a possible D gene is TRBD1 (6 bases). Germline V gene data show CDR1 as KGHSH and CDR2 as LQKENI. Trimming pared 2 bases from V and 4 bases from J, leaving 11 bases between. This CDR3 spans 14 amino acids.

This chain uses TRBV7-9 with TRBJ1-5, with 7 nucleotides matching TRBD1. CDR3 length: 13 residues. Germline CDR1 SEHNR, CDR2 FQNEAQ (reference sequence). Germline trimming cut 4 bases from V and 6 bases from J; bases unmatched to any gene: 3. The chain's CDR3 is CASSYQGGQPQHF. In DNA form, the CDR3 reads TGTGCCAGCAGCTACCAGGGGGGTCAGCCCCAGCATTTT. Using reference TRBV7-9 and TRBJ1-5 for the parts outside the CDR3, the full variable domain is DTGVSQNPRHKITKRGQNVTFRCDPISEHNRLYWYRQTLGQGPEFLTYFQNEAQLEKSRLLSDRFSAERPKGSFSTLEIQRTEQGDSAMYLCASSYQGGQPQHFGDGTRLSIL.

The chain employs TRBV21-1 and TRBJ2-6; the D call TRBD1 from the table was never checked on the DNA. TRBV21-1 is a known pseudogene. This CDR3 comprises 17 residues. CDR3 sequence: CASRRTGANSGANVLTF. The CDR3 DNA follows: TGTGCCAGCAGAAGGACAGGGGCCAACTCTGGGGCCAACGTCCTGACTTTC.